Listed below are T cell receptor beta chains from one sample, sequenced in a study of long-term antiretroviral therapy in people with HIV. Generated by immunoSEQ multiplex PCR, the TCRdb table keeps only in-frame clones and is missing some. The repertoire holds around 20,000 clones, with more than 80% as singletons. The material was unsorted PBMCs, obtained roughly 6.2 years after starting antiretroviral therapy. The receptors shown here come from a young man with HIV. CDR3s include the opening cysteine and the closing phenylalanine or tryptophan. The D gene is left open where the match is weak. Clone size is given for some rows only: seen once, a few or many times, or a class if the clone is expanded.

J,size,V,D,DNA,CDR3
TRBJ1-1,-,TRBV7-3,TRBD1,TGTGCCAGCAGCTTAATGGCGTCAGGGGGAGCTGTCACTGAAGCTTTCTTT,CASSLMASGGAVTEAFF
TRBJ2-1,-,TRBV11-1,TRBD1,TGTGCCAGCAGCGAGACAGGGTACAATGAGCAGTTCTTC,CASSETGYNEQFF
TRBJ1-1,few,TRBV7-9,TRBD1,TGTGCCAGCATTCAAAGCGGTAACAGGGGTAGTAACACTGAAGCTTTCTTT,CASIQSGNRGSNTEAFF
TRBJ1-5,-,TRBV6-1,-,TGTGCCAGCAGTGGGCCAGGGGGCAATCAGCCCCAGCATTTT,CASSGPGGNQPQHF
TRBJ2-1,once,TRBV14,TRBD2,TGTGCCAGCAGCCTAGGGACTAGCGGGAGAATTGACAATGAGCAGTTCTTC,CASSLGTSGRIDNEQFF
TRBJ1-2,few,TRBV4-1,-,TGCGCCAGCAGCCAAGAAAGGGTAAAGGTCTATGGCTACACCTTC,CASSQERVKVYGYTF
TRBJ2-5,few,TRBV6-6,TRBD1,TGTGCCAGCAGGTGGACAGGACAAGAGACCCAGTACTTC,CASRWTGQETQYF
TRBJ1-2,once,TRBV28,TRBD1,TGTGCCACGGAACAGGGGATCGGCTATGGCTACACCTTC,CATEQGIGYGYTF
TRBJ1-1,-,TRBV28,-,TGTGCCAGCAGTCTGAACCCGGGTTTTATGAACACTGAAGCTTTCTTT,CASSLNPGFMNTEAFF
TRBJ2-5,-,TRBV6-5,TRBD2,TGTGCCAGCAGTAGAGGACTAGCGGGCCAAGAGACCCAGTACTTC,CASSRGLAGQETQYF
TRBJ1-1,-,TRBV5-1,-,TGCGCCAGCAGCCCGGATGGGAGCGGGCGCGAGGCTTTCTTT,CASSPDGSGREAFF
TRBJ2-7,-,TRBV6-5,-,TGTGCCAGCGGATACGAGCAGTACTTC,CASGYEQYF
TRBJ2-1,-,TRBV6-6,TRBD2,TGTGCCAGCAGTTACGTAGCGGGAGGGAAGCGCAATGAGCAGTTCTTC,CASSYVAGGKRNEQFF